Below are 10 T cell receptor beta chains sequenced from a single sample in a study of cytomegalovirus exposure and HLA in healthy donors. The PCR contained 60 Vbeta and 13 Jbeta primers. Sequenced by immunoSEQ multiplex PCR; TCRdb stores in-frame clones only, minus some. Its table lists fewer than 45,000 clones. Source material: PBMCs. All receptors derive from a man between 40 and 49 years old in good health and CMV-seropositive.

The chain carries TRBV29-1 and TRBJ2-3, with D possibly being TRBD2 (6 bases). In germline, CDR1 is SQVTM, CDR2 ANQGSEA. The CDR3 totals 15 residues. Trimming stripped 1 base from V and 6 bases from J, with 17 bases between. CDR3 DNA sequence: TGCAGCGTTGAAGGGGGGAGGCATCTAGGGGATACGCAGTATTTT. Translation gives CSVEGGRHLGDTQYF.

The chain uses TRBV5-4 and TRBJ2-1; tentative D call: TRBD1 (6 bases). Looked up from germline, CDR1 is SGHNT and CDR2 is YYREEE (reference sequence). The ends were cut back, 4 bases at V and 4 bases at J, with 12 bases in the middle. The CDR3 sequence is 14 residues long. The CDR3 protein is CASSGDTIYNEQFF. The CDR3 DNA reads as TGTGCCAGCAGCGGGGACACCATATACAATGAGCAGTTCTTC.

V gene TRBV9 combines with J gene TRBJ2-1; 16 bases are shared with TRBD2. The germline V gene has CDR1 SGDLS and CDR2 YYNGEE. This CDR3 has 18 amino acids. Trimming cost V 6 bases and J 1 base; bases outside gene matches: 7. The CDR3 bases are TGTGCCAGCAACCCGGGACTAGCGGGAGGGCCATCCTACAATGAGCAGTTCTTC. Encoded protein: CASNPGLAGGPSYNEQFF.

V is TRBV25-1 and J is TRBJ2-2; tentatively, D is TRBD1 (5 bases). CDR3 size: 15 residues. The V gene lost 1 base and the J gene lost 2 bases, with 8 bases spanning the gap. CDR1 is MGHDK, CDR2 SYGVNS, per germline. CDR3 region: CASSESGPNTGELFF. The CDR3 bases are TGTGCCAGCAGTGAATCAGGGCCCAACACCGGGGAGCTGTTTTTT.

V usage is TRBV5-1 and J usage is TRBJ2-3; 7 nucleotides match TRBD2. The CDR3 spans 14 residues. The germline V gene encodes CDR1 SGHRS and CDR2 YFSETQ. The junction had 6 bases not matched to a gene; V was cut back by 4 bases and J by 4 bases. CDR3 DNA: TGCGCCAGCAGCCCTGGACTAGGGGCAGATACGCAGTATTTT. It encodes CASSPGLGADTQYF. Together with reference TRBV5-1 and TRBJ2-3, the CDR3 gives the full variable domain: KAGVTQTPRYLIKTRGQQVTLSCSPISGHRSVSWYQQTPGQGLQFLFEYFSETQRNKGNFPGRFSGRQFSNSRSEMNVSTLELGDSALYLCASSPGLGADTQYFGPGTRLTVL.

The chain combines TRBV19 with TRBJ1-2, with D tentatively TRBD1 (5 bases). Germline CDR1 and CDR2: LNHDA and SQIVND (reference sequence). CDR3 length: 13 amino acids. Deletions cut 5 bases from V and 5 bases from J, with 12 bases between. CDR3 residues: CASSPLGGYGYTF. The DNA of the CDR3 is TGTGCCAGTAGTCCCCTGGGGGGATATGGCTACACCTTC.

The chain combines TRBV28 with TRBJ1-1; maybe TRBD1 (5 bases). Trimming took 6 bases from V and 0 from J, leaving 11 bases between them. Germline assignment: CDR1 MDHEN and CDR2 SYDVKM. The CDR3 extends over 14 amino acids. This CDR3 reads CASRGGALNTEAFF. The DNA for the CDR3 is TGTGCCAGCAGGGGAGGGGCTTTGAACACTGAAGCTTTCTTT.

The V and J genes are TRBV14 and TRBJ1-6; D perhaps matches TRBD1 (5 bases). Trimming stripped 5 bases from V and 8 bases from J, with 10 bases between. The germline V gene has CDR1 SGHDN and CDR2 FVKESK. This CDR3 is built from 13 residues. The CDR3 bases are TGTGCCAGCAGCTTGTCAGGGTATTCACCCCTCCACTTT. Translated: CASSLSGYSPLHF.

The J gene is TRBJ1-1, the V gene TRBV7-2; unclear D gene. The ends were cut back, 0 bases at V and 7 bases at J, with 6 bases in the middle. Germline CDR1 SGHTA, CDR2 FQGNSA. The CDR3 runs to 12 residues. The CDR3 region is CASSLAGFEAFF. CDR3 nucleotide sequence: TGTGCCAGCAGCTTAGCCGGGTTTGAAGCTTTCTTT.

This chain joins TRBV6-5 and TRBJ1-1; D perhaps matches TRBD1 (5 bases). CDR1 is MNHEY, CDR2 SVGAGI, per germline. V dropped 2 bases and J dropped 3 bases, with 13 bases sitting between them. The CDR3 extends over 15 amino acids. The CDR3 is CASSYDGGRDTEAFF. The CDR3 nucleotides read TGTGCCAGCAGTTACGACGGGGGGAGAGACACTGAAGCTTTCTTT.